This T cell receptor beta chain was identified during a study of regulatory T cells. The study's findings and limits: In CD3G-deficient patients, conventional CD4+ T cells were enriched for hydrophobic CDR3 residues at positions 6 and 7. Patient repertoires had restricted TRB V-J pairs and skewed V and J usage, most in Tregs.

A couple of CD3G-deficient patients had more severe autoimmunity; all had some. Points on this clone: Its antigen is unknown.

The CDR3 totals 17 residues. The junction had 5 bases not matched to a gene; V was cut back by 3 bases and J by 2 bases. From germline, CDR1 is ENHRY and CDR2 SYGVKD. The PCR used 52 TRBV and 13 TRBJ primers. Sequencing used immunoSEQ multiplex PCR; TCRdb keeps in-frame clones, though not all of them. The data show over 30,000 clones, with nearly 95% seen just once and over 0.85% held by the top ten. The chain has TRBV10-3 and TRBJ2-1; TRBD2 aligns across 12 bases. The clonotype comes from a child aged 2-15 years with CD3G deficiency. Sequenced: conventional CD4+ T cells sorted from blood. The CDR3 loop reads CAISDPSGRATYNEQFF. The CDR3 DNA sequence: TGTGCCATCAGTGATCCTAGCGGGAGGGCCACCTACAATGAGCAGTTCTTC.